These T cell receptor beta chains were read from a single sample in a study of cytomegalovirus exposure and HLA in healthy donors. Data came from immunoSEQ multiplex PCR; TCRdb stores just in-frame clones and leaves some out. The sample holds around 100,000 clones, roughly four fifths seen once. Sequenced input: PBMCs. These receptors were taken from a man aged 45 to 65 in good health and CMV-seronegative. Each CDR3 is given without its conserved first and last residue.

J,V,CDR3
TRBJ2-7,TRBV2,ASSPTGPYEQY
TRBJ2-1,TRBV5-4,ASSRQVASYNEQF
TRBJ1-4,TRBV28,ASSLRGTGDEKLF
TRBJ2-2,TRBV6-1,ASRIRVTGELF
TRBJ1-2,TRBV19,ASSPTPMAGYT
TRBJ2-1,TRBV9,ASSPLSGGAAEQF
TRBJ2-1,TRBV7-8,ASSPIPTSGSFVGEQF
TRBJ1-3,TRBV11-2,ASSPPASSGNTIY
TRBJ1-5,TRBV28,ASSTSTGWGQPQH
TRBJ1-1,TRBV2,ASRVVEAF
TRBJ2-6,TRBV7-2,ASSLVGTSGSMPNVLT
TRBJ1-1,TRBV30,AWAQGPNTEAF
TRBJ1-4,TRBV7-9,ASSHTDRPEKLF
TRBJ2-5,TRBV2,ASSETGTTQETQY
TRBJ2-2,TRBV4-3,ASSQVPFGLAGWGTGELF
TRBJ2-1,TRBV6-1,ASREGTSGRNEQF
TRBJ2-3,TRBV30,AWSVQLAKY
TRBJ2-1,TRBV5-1,ASSLGTGRHNEQF
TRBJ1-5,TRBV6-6,ASTRPTDNQPQH
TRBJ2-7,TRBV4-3,ASSQDLGGTINEQY
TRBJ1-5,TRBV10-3,AISGEVNQPQH
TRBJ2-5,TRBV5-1,ASSDTSSGGPQETQY
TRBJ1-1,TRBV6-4,ASSRQGGTEAF
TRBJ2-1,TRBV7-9,SSSLDGSSYNEQF
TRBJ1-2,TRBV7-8,ASSPRTGGHGYT
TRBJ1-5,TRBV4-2,ASSQDPATGGSNQPQH
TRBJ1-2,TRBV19,ASSIAGNNYGYT
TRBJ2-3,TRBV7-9,ASSFGQGADTQY